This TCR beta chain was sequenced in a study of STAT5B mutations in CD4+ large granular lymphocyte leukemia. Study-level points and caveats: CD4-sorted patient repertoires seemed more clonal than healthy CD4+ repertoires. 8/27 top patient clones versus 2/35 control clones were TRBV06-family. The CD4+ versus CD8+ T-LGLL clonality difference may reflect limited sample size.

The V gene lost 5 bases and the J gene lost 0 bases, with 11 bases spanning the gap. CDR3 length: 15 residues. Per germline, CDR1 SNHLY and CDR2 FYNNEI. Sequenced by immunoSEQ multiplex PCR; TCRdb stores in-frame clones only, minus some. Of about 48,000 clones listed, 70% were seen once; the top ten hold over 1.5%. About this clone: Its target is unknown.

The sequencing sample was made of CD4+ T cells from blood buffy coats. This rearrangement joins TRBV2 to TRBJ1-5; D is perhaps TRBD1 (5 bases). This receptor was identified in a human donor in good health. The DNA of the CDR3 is TGTGCCAGCAGTATGATGACAGTTAGCAATCAGCCCCAGCATTTT. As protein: CASSMMTVSNQPQHF.